Below are 29 T cell receptor beta chains sequenced from a single sample in a study of vaccination effects on CD4 cells after COVID-19. Sequencing was preceded by expansion of antigen-specific CD4+ T cells with viral peptide pools in the ViraFEST assay. Following culture for roughly 10 days, CD4+ T cells were isolated. Each participant was given two doses of one vaccine (BNT162b2 or mRNA-1273). Sequencing was performed with immunoSEQ multiplex PCR; in TCRdb, only in-frame clones are kept and a portion is missing. Of around 69,000 clones in the sample, about 74% were seen once. These receptors are not linked to any known antigen. The source was CD4+ T cells from PBMCs cultured with HCoV-229E spike peptides, collected after COVID-19 vaccination. The receptors here all came from a human donor who received a COVID-19 vaccine.

The chain combines TRBV6-5 with TRBJ2-2; 11 bases fit TRBD1. The ends lost 11 bases at V and 4 bases at J; junction bases unmatched: 6. The CDR3 is 14 amino acids. Looked up from germline, CDR1 is MNHEY and CDR2 is SVGAGI. The CDR3 loop is CAGGQGDLTGELFF. As DNA, the CDR3 is TGTGCCGGGGGACAGGGGGACCTCACCGGGGAGCTGTTTTTT.

This CDR3 is CASSLYPGPGDYGYTF. The CDR3 DNA is TGTGCCAGCAGTCTGTACCCGGGCCCGGGGGACTATGGCTACACCTTC. This chain joins TRBV25-1 and TRBJ1-2; possibly TRBD1 for D (5 bases). The V end lost 5 bases, the J end lost 3 bases, and 19 bases lay between the germline ends. CDR1 is MGHDK and CDR2 is SYGVNS in the germline V gene. CDR3 length: 16 amino acids.

V gene TRBV3-1 (or the pseudogene TRBV3-2) combines with J gene TRBJ1-3; D remains ambiguous. This CDR3 has 12 residues. V dropped 5 bases and J dropped 7 bases, with 9 bases sitting between them. Germline lookup yields CDR1 LGHDT and CDR2 YNNKEL (reference sequence). The CDR3 sequence is CASSTLRNTIYF. As DNA, the CDR3 is TGTGCCAGCAGCACTCTCAGGAACACCATATATTTT.

V gene TRBV6-4 combines with J gene TRBJ1-2; D not certain. The germline V gene encodes CDR1 MRHNA and CDR2 SNTAGT. V was cut by 7 bases and J by 2 bases, with 11 bases left in between. This CDR3 is built from 13 residues. The CDR3: CASTETLNYGYTF. The CDR3 DNA follows: TGTGCCAGCACCGAAACTCTCAACTATGGCTACACCTTC.

The CDR3 DNA reads TGCGCCAGCAGCGGAAGGACGGTTGGTACTGAAGCTTTCTTT. Amino acid sequence: CASSGRTVGTEAFF. The chain carries TRBV4-1 and TRBJ1-1; D is unclear. Trimming cost V 5 bases and J 5 bases, with 15 bases left between them. The CDR3 runs 14 residues. The V gene's germline CDR1 is MGHRA and CDR2 YSYEKL.

V gene TRBV9 combines with J gene TRBJ1-5; 11 bases match TRBD1. Germline V lookup: CDR1 SGDLS, CDR2 YYNGEE. CDR3 size: 14 residues. V dropped 3 bases and J dropped 6; count of bases not matched to a gene: 2. CDR3 in DNA: TGTGCCAGCAGCGCCGGACAGGGGGCTCAGCCCCAGCATTTT. Translation gives CASSAGQGAQPQHF.

This clone was recorded only once. The chain joins TRBV7-3 to TRBJ1-4, with D unclear. Trimming left V 0 bases short and J 8 bases short, with 7 bases between. The CDR3 loop spans 13 amino acids. CDR1 is SGHTA and CDR2 is FQGTGA in the germline V gene. The CDR3 protein is CASSLTPNEKLFF. Written as DNA, the CDR3 is TGTGCCAGCAGCTTAACTCCCAACGAAAAACTGTTTTTT.

The chain links TRBV19 to TRBJ1-2; D unresolved. The germline V and J ends were trimmed by 0 bases and 7 bases, with 15 bases remaining between them. The CDR3 sequence is 15 residues long. Germline CDR1 LNHDA, CDR2 SQIVND (reference sequence). The CDR3 reads CASSIDHAGSRGYTF. The CDR3, as DNA: TGTGCCAGTAGTATAGATCACGCCGGTAGTCGTGGCTACACCTTC.

The V call is TRBV7-3, the J call TRBJ2-1; 15 bases map to TRBD2. This CDR3 is 15 amino acids long. After removal of 5 bases from V and 8 bases from J, the junction contained 4 bases not matched to a gene. CDR1 SGHTA and CDR2 FQGTGA come from the germline V gene. Written as DNA, the CDR3 is TGTGCCAGCAGCATGGGACTAGCGGGGGGCGATGAGCAGTTCTTC. Its translation: CASSMGLAGGDEQFF.

This chain connects TRBV13 to TRBJ2-5; D is undetermined. Germline CDR1 is PRHDT and CDR2 is FYEKMQ (reference sequence). V gave up 5 bases and J gave up 5 bases, with 6 bases separating them. This CDR3 has 11 amino acids. The CDR3 nucleotides read TGTGCCAGCAGCCAACGGGAGACCCAGTACTTC. It translates to CASSQRETQYF.

Only one count was recorded for this clone. The chain joins TRBV7-8 to TRBJ1-2, with 7 bases fitting TRBD1. V lost 2 bases and J lost 4; bases outside the gene matches: 1. The CDR3 runs 13 residues. Per the germline V gene, CDR1 is SGHVS and CDR2 is FQNEAQ. The CDR3 DNA reads TGTGCCAGCAGCTTAAGGGACAGCTATGGCTACACCTTC. Its translation: CASSLRDSYGYTF.

The V gene is TRBV5-1, the J gene TRBJ1-2; 10 bases map to TRBD1. Germline V gene data show CDR1 as SGHRS and CDR2 as YFSETQ. This CDR3 contains 16 residues. J lost 3 bases, V lost 1 base, and 6 bases had no gene match. The DNA for the CDR3 is TGCGCCAGCAGCTTGCGCATGACAGGGGGCTACTATGGCTACACCTTC. The encoded protein is CASSLRMTGGYYGYTF.

The CDR3 loop reads CASSLQGSSGYTF. The CDR3 DNA sequence: TGTGCCAGCAGCTTGCAGGGGAGCAGCGGCTACACCTTC. The chain carries TRBV7-8 and TRBJ1-2; D perhaps matches TRBD1 (6 bases). This CDR3 has 13 residues. Trimming stripped 3 bases from V and 8 bases from J, with 13 bases between. Germline CDR1 and CDR2: SGHVS and FQNEAQ.

This chain joins TRBV13 and TRBJ1-2; no definite D call. The CDR3 consists of 12 residues. Germline V gene data show CDR1 as PRHDT and CDR2 as FYEKMQ (reference sequence). V was clipped by 2 bases and J by 9 bases, with 10 bases between them. The CDR3 protein is CASSLSQWSYTF. In nucleotides, the CDR3 is TGTGCCAGCAGCTTATCACAGTGGAGCTACACCTTC. Full variable domain (outside the CDR3, taken from reference TRBV13 and TRBJ1-2): AAGVIQSPRHLIKEKRETATLKCYPIPRHDTVYWYQQGPGQDPQFLISFYEKMQSDKGSIPDRFSAQQFSDYHSELNMSSLELGDSALYFCASSLSQWSYTFGSGTRLTVV.

The rearrangement links TRBV5-6 to TRBJ2-7; no reliable D call. Germline values: CDR1 SGHDT, CDR2 YYEEEE. The CDR3 sequence is 11 residues long. V shed 1 base and J shed 6 bases, with 5 bases lying between them. For the CDR3, the DNA is TGTGCCAGCAGCTTGTATGCCGAGCAGTACGTC. The encoded protein is CASSLYAEQYV.

This chain uses TRBV6-2 or TRBV6-3 with TRBJ2-5; TRBD2 matches 9 bases. After removal of 5 bases from V and 0 bases from J, the junction contained 1 base not matched to a gene. CDR3 size: 14 residues. Looked up from germline, CDR1 is MNHEY and CDR2 is SVGEGT. CDR3 sequence: CASSSGGNQETQYF. The CDR3 DNA is TGTGCCAGCAGTAGCGGGGGGAACCAAGAGACCCAGTACTTC.

The J gene is TRBJ1-1, the V gene TRBV5-4; TRBD1 aligns across 8 bases. Germline V gene lookup returns CDR1 SGHNT and CDR2 YYREEE (reference sequence). The V and J ends lost 2 bases and 4 bases, in that order; junction bases with no gene match: 13. This CDR3 has 17 amino acids. CDR3 in amino acids: CASSFGGRSTGGTEAFF. The CDR3 DNA follows: TGTGCCAGCAGCTTTGGGGGGCGATCAACAGGGGGCACTGAAGCTTTCTTT.

This clone showed up just a few times. The chain uses TRBV13 and TRBJ1-6; 9 bases are a match to TRBD1. The V segment lost 3 bases and the J segment 9 bases; nucleotides outside the gene matches: 6. The CDR3 totals 15 residues. Per the germline V gene, CDR1 is PRHDT and CDR2 is FYEKMQ (reference sequence). The CDR3 region is CASSFTGGVGSPLHF. The DNA of the CDR3 is TGTGCCAGCAGCTTTACAGGGGGCGTCGGTTCACCCCTCCACTTT.

This chain uses TRBV4-1 with TRBJ2-3; 9 positions match TRBD2. J gave up 2 bases and V 5 bases, and 8 bases lay outside the gene matches. CDR3 size: 16 residues. Per the germline V gene, CDR1 is MGHRA and CDR2 is YSYEKL. The CDR3 is CASSGGVAGDTDTQYF. CDR3 nucleotides: TGCGCCAGCAGCGGCGGGGTAGCGGGGGACACAGATACGCAGTATTTT.

The chain links TRBV6-2 or TRBV6-3 to TRBJ2-5, with a weak D call TRBD2 (6 bases). Trimming left V 2 bases short and J 4 bases short, with 11 bases between. This CDR3 is built from 14 residues. Germline CDR1 reads MNHEY; CDR2 reads SVGEGT. CDR3: CASSYRVGGETQYF. DNA for the CDR3: TGTGCCAGCAGTTACAGGGTGGGAGGAGAGACCCAGTACTTC.

The V call is TRBV2, the J call TRBJ2-7; possibly TRBD2 for D (5 bases). Trimming left V 6 bases short and J 0 bases short, with 6 bases between. Germline-derived CDR1 and CDR2 are SNHLY and FYNNEI. CDR3 length: 12 residues. The CDR3 here is CASREVSYEQYV. The CDR3 coding sequence is TGTGCCAGCAGGGAGGTCTCCTACGAGCAGTACGTC.

The chain joins TRBV7-2 to TRBJ2-5; a possible D gene is TRBD2 (6 bases). The CDR3 is 13 residues long. The V gene lost 5 bases and the J gene lost 2 bases, with 9 bases spanning the gap. CDR1 and CDR2 (germline): SGHTA, FQGNSA. The CDR3 DNA sequence: TGTGCCAGCAGCGGGGGGTTGCAAGAGACCCAGTACTTC. It is translated as CASSGGLQETQYF.

The genes are TRBV20-1 and TRBJ1-5, with a weak D call TRBD1 (5 bases). CDR1 and CDR2 from the germline V gene are DFQATT and SNEGSKA (reference sequence). The V end was cut by 3 bases, the J end by 6 bases, with 12 bases between. This CDR3 comprises 13 residues. The CDR3 here is CSASGGAGQPQHF. Here the CDR3 DNA reads TGCAGTGCTAGTGGAGGGGCCGGTCAGCCCCAGCATTTT.

The V call is TRBV6-5, the J call TRBJ1-3; D unresolved. The CDR3 contains 12 residues. In germline, CDR1 is MNHEY, CDR2 SVGAGI. Trimming stripped 6 bases from V and 0 bases from J, with 3 bases between. The CDR3 loop is CASRSSGNTIYF. In nucleotides, the CDR3 is TGTGCCAGCAGGAGCTCTGGAAACACCATATATTTT.

This clone was recorded only once. The chain joins TRBV6-5 to TRBJ2-3, with D unclear. The CDR3 is made up of 12 amino acids. Germline values: CDR1 MNHEY, CDR2 SVGAGI. CDR3 amino acids: CATRGSTDTQYF. The CDR3 nucleotides are TGTGCTACAAGAGGCAGCACAGATACGCAGTATTTT.

The table lists this clone with a few counts. This rearrangement joins TRBV2 to TRBJ2-7, with D perhaps TRBD2 (7 bases). From germline, CDR1 is SNHLY and CDR2 FYNNEI. CDR3 length: 15 amino acids. Trimming stripped 3 bases from V and 0 bases from J, with 12 bases between. CDR3 in amino acids: CASSEYREGSYEQYV. Here the CDR3 DNA reads TGTGCCAGCAGTGAGTACAGGGAGGGCTCCTACGAGCAGTACGTC.

The chain couples TRBV3-1 (or the pseudogene TRBV3-2) to TRBJ2-5, with 8 bases lining up with TRBD2. This CDR3 contains 13 residues. CDR1 is LGHDT and CDR2 is YNNKEL in the germline V gene (reference sequence). Germline trimming cut 6 bases from V and 5 bases from J; bases unmatched to any gene: 5. The CDR3 region is CASRQSGGETQYF. The CDR3 DNA is TGTGCCAGCAGGCAAAGCGGGGGTGAGACCCAGTACTTC.

The chain carries TRBV29-1 and TRBJ1-2; D is possibly TRBD1 (5 bases). Trimming took off 0 bases at V and 4 bases at J, with 9 bases between the two ends. Germline assignment: CDR1 SQVTM and CDR2 ANQGSEA. There are 13 residues in the CDR3. In nucleotides, the CDR3 is TGCAGCGTTGAAGAGGGGACTGGCTATGGCTACACCTTC. Translation: CSVEEGTGYGYTF.

This clone was counted between two and nine times. The chain uses TRBV19 and TRBJ1-1; D not resolved. In germline, CDR1 is LNHDA, CDR2 SQIVND (reference sequence). This CDR3 is 14 amino acids long. Trimming removed 3 bases at V and 1 base at J, with 9 bases between. For the CDR3, the DNA is TGTGCCAGTAGTATCGTGCACCAGAACACTGAAGCTTTCTTT. This encodes CASSIVHQNTEAFF.